A single sample is the source of the 20 T cell receptor beta chains below, sequenced in a study of CD8+ T cells in alopecia areata. Treatment noted: oral pan-JAK inhibitor, 5-10 mg twice daily. The authors extracted RNA and reverse transcribed it into cDNA as the sequencing template. Here immunoSEQ multiplex PCR was the method, and the copy in TCRdb shows in-frame clones only, minus some. The sample shows 150,000 to 200,000 clones, roughly half of them seen only once. The material was CD8+ T cells sorted from blood, obtained around week 54, from a patient treated with tofacitinib. Receptors originate from a human donor with alopecia areata.

The chain employs TRBV7-6 and TRBJ2-7; perhaps D is TRBD1 or TRBD2 (6 bases each). The CDR3 loop spans 12 amino acids. Germline CDR1 and CDR2: SGHVS and FNYEAQ. V lost 5 bases to trimming and J lost 7 bases, with 12 bases between them. CDR3 sequence: CASSPGAREQYF. As DNA, the CDR3 is TGTGCCAGCAGCCCGGGGGCACGAGAGCAGTACTTC.

The chain recombines TRBV5-1 with TRBJ2-5; 7 bases align to TRBD2. The V and J ends lost 4 bases and 5 bases, in that order; junction bases with no gene match: 14. CDR1 is SGHRS, CDR2 YFSETQ, per germline. CDR3 size: 16 residues. The CDR3 region is CASSVGLAGRGETQYF. The CDR3 coding sequence is TGCGCCAGCAGCGTGGGGTTAGCGGGTCGAGGGGAGACCCAGTACTTC.

The gene calls are TRBV11-2 and TRBJ1-4; no clear D. Deletions cut 1 base from V and 8 bases from J, with 14 bases between. The CDR3 covers 15 residues. CDR1 is SGHAT and CDR2 is FQNNGV in the germline V gene. The CDR3 reads CASSLGAVRWEKLFF. The CDR3 DNA follows: TGTGCCAGCAGCTTAGGAGCAGTTAGGTGGGAAAAACTGTTTTTT.

The chain recombines TRBV5-6 with TRBJ2-3; 9 bases are shared with TRBD1. V shed 7 bases and J 4 bases; nucleotides not matched to a gene: 10. The CDR3 is 15 amino acids. CDR1 and CDR2 from the germline V gene are SGHDT and YYEEEE. The CDR3 DNA sequence: TGTGCCAGCGCGTCGGACAGGGGCTCTGCAGATACGCAGTATTTT. This encodes CASASDRGSADTQYF.

This sequence joins TRBV19 and TRBJ1-1; no definite D call. The germline V gene encodes CDR1 LNHDA and CDR2 SQIVND (reference sequence). V dropped 6 bases and J dropped 5 bases, with 7 bases sitting between them. The CDR3 runs 11 residues. The CDR3 loop is CASRTVTEAFF. The CDR3 bases are TGTGCCAGTAGAACGGTTACTGAAGCTTTCTTT.

This clone was counted a single time. This chain connects TRBV18 to TRBJ2-2; no clear D. This CDR3 spans 16 amino acids. The germline CDR1 and CDR2 sequences are KGHSH and LQKENI. Trimming stripped 3 bases from V and 1 base from J, with 12 bases between. Written as DNA, the CDR3 is TGTGCCAGCTCACCCCGGGCCCTTCTGAACACCGGGGAGCTGTTTTTT. Encoded protein: CASSPRALLNTGELFF.

Worth noting for this clone: This may come from a read error, since a much larger clone is one base off. The J gene is TRBJ2-2, the V gene TRBV7-9; D call uncertain. The germline gives CDR1 SEHNR, CDR2 FQNEAQ (reference sequence). The CDR3 is 13 residues long. Trimming left V 3 bases short and J 1 base short, with 3 bases between. CDR3 nucleotide sequence: TGTGCCAGCAGCTTGGAGAACACCGGGGAGCTGTTTTTT. Its translation: CASSLENTGELFF.

The CDR3 region has the DNA TGTGCCAGCAGCCCGGGGCCGCTGCAAGAGACCCAGTACTTC. It codes for CASSPGPLQETQYF. The chain has TRBV27 and TRBJ2-5, with D perhaps matching TRBD1 or TRBD2 (5 bases each). The CDR3 contains 14 residues. The V gene lost 6 bases and the J gene lost 2 bases, with 13 bases spanning the gap. CDR1 is MNHEY and CDR2 is SMNVEV in the germline V gene (reference sequence).

Remarks on this clone: Other DNA variants within this sample encode the same CDR3. V is TRBV9 and J is TRBJ1-6; perhaps TRBD1 as D (6 bases). Trimming cost V 0 bases and J 7 bases, with 11 bases left between them. The CDR3 runs 15 residues. Germline-derived CDR1 and CDR2 are SGDLS and YYNGEE. The chain's CDR3 is CASSVAGGLNSPLHF. The CDR3 nucleotides are TGTGCCAGCAGCGTAGCTGGGGGGCTAAATTCACCCCTCCACTTT.

The chain joins TRBV30 to TRBJ1-4; TRBD1 is a possible D gene (5 bases). Trimming took off 6 bases at V and 8 bases at J, with 16 bases between the two ends. CDR3 length equals 13 residues. CDR1 is GTSNPN, CDR2 SVGIG, per germline (reference sequence). CDR3: CACASLRGEKLFF. In nucleotides, the CDR3 is TGTGCCTGCGCCTCCCTCCGGGGGGAAAAACTGTTTTTT. The variable domain in full, with the rest retrieved from reference TRBV30 and TRBJ1-4, is SQTIHQWPATLVQPVGSPLSLECTVEGTSNPNLYWYRQAAGRGLQLLFYSVGIGQISSEVPQNLSASRPQDRQFILSSKKLLLSDSGFYLCACASLRGEKLFFGSGTQLSVL.

This clone was detected a few times. CDR3 coding DNA: TGTGCCAGCAGAGCCCCGGGGAACGGACCCCAGCATTTT. As protein: CASRAPGNGPQHF. The chain carries TRBV27 and TRBJ1-5; unclear D gene. Trimming removed 6 bases at V and 10 bases at J, with 16 bases between. In germline, CDR1 is MNHEY, CDR2 SMNVEV (reference sequence). This CDR3 comprises 13 residues.

The rearrangement links TRBV4-1 to TRBJ2-5, with 8 bases lining up with TRBD2. The CDR3 extends over 18 amino acids. Trimming took 0 bases from V and 0 from J; bases not matched to a gene: 9. Germline V gene lookup returns CDR1 MGHRA and CDR2 YSYEKL. Here the CDR3 reads CASSQDSVAGSDQETQYF. In DNA, the CDR3 is TGCGCCAGCAGCCAAGATTCGGTAGCGGGGTCCGACCAAGAGACCCAGTACTTC.

With respect to this clone: The sample contains more than one DNA sequence encoding this CDR3. The chain couples TRBV5-1 to TRBJ2-5, with D perhaps TRBD1 or TRBD2 (5 bases each). This CDR3 has 14 residues. With 4 bases removed from V and 1 base from J, the gap between germline ends came to 11 bases. Germline V gene lookup returns CDR1 SGHRS and CDR2 YFSETQ. CDR3 region: CASSPGTAQETQYF. The CDR3 bases are TGCGCCAGCAGCCCCGGGACGGCCCAAGAGACCCAGTACTTC.

This clone was seen only a few times. The V call is TRBV7-9, the J call TRBJ1-1; D gene ambiguous. Germline CDR1 and CDR2: SEHNR and FQNEAQ (reference sequence). Trimming shortened V by 2 bases and J by 5 bases, and 12 bases separated the two germline ends. The CDR3 runs to 14 residues. The CDR3 region has the DNA TGTGCCAGCAGCTTAAGAGGGTGGAGGACTGAAGCTTTCTTT. Translation: CASSLRGWRTEAFF.

The chain links TRBV11-2 to TRBJ1-1, with D hard to call. Germline-derived CDR1 and CDR2 are SGHAT and FQNNGV. With 3 bases removed from V and 7 bases from J, the gap between germline ends came to 12 bases. The CDR3 spans 13 residues. The CDR3 region is CASSFGYRVEAFF. In nucleotides, the CDR3 is TGTGCCAGCAGCTTCGGCTATCGGGTTGAAGCTTTCTTT.

This rearrangement joins TRBV6-1 to TRBJ1-5; TRBD1 is a possible D gene (6 bases). CDR1 MNHNS and CDR2 SASEGT come from the germline V gene. The CDR3 runs 13 residues. The V gene lost 5 bases and the J gene lost 6 bases, with 11 bases spanning the gap. The chain's CDR3 is CASSNRAGQPQHF. The CDR3 nucleotides read TGTGCCAGCAGTAACAGGGCTGGTCAGCCCCAGCATTTT.

This chain uses TRBV7-9 with TRBJ2-6, with D perhaps being TRBD1 or TRBD2 (7 bases each). The germline V gene encodes CDR1 SEHNR and CDR2 FQNEAQ (reference sequence). CDR3 length: 18 amino acids. Trimming stripped 5 bases from V and 8 bases from J, with 25 bases between. The CDR3 DNA reads as TGTGCCAGCAGCCCCCGAGACGGGGGGAGAGGGGGCCCCAACGTCCTGACTTTC. This gives the protein CASSPRDGGRGGPNVLTF.

CDR3 sequence: CASSLNGDTEAFF. CDR3 bases: TGTGCCAGCAGCTTAAACGGGGACACTGAAGCTTTCTTT. The chain carries TRBV13 and TRBJ1-1; D is undetermined. The V gene lost 2 bases and the J gene lost 3 bases, with 7 bases spanning the gap. The CDR3 runs to 13 residues. Germline V CDR1 and CDR2: PRHDT, FYEKMQ (reference sequence).

Remarks on this clone: Its ends do not fully match the called genes, so a read error is possible. V gene TRBV7-7 combines with J gene TRBJ1-1; 12 nucleotides match TRBD1. This CDR3 contains 17 residues. CDR1 is SSHAT, CDR2 FNYEAQ, per germline (reference sequence). The CDR3: CASSLAGQGAGNTEAFF. The DNA of the CDR3 is TGTGCTAGCAGCTTAGCGGGACAGGGGGCAGGGAACACTGAAGCTTTCTTT.

This clone was detected only once. At one end the junction does not follow the germline gene, possibly because of a read error. V gene TRBV4-1 combines with J gene TRBJ2-7; D remains ambiguous. CDR1 MGHRA and CDR2 YSYEKL come from the germline V gene. This CDR3 is built from 13 residues. The CDR3 here is CASSVGALYEQYF. The CDR3 region has the DNA TGTGCCAGCAGCGTCGGAGCCCTCTACGAGCAGTACTTC.